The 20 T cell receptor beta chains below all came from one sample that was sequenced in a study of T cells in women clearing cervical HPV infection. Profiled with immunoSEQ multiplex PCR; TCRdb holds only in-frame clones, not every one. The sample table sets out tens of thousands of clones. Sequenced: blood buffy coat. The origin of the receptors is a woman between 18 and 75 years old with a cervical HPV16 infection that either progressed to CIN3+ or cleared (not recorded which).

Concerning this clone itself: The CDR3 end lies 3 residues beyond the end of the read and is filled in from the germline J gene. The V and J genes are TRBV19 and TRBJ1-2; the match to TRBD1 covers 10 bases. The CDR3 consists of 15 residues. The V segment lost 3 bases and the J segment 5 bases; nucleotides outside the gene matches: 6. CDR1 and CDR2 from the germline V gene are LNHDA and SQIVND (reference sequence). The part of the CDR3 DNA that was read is TGTGCCAGTAGTATTTCACCGGGACAGGGGTATGGC. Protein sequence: CASSISPGQGYG. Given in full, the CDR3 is CASSISPGQGYGYTF.

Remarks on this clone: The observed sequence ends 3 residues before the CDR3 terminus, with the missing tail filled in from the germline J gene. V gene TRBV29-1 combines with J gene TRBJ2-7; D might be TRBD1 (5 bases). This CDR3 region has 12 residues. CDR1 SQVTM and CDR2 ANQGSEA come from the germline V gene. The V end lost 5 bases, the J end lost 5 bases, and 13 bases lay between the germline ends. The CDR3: CSVYRSVHEQYF. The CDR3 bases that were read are TGCAGCGTTTACAGGTCTGTTCACGAG.

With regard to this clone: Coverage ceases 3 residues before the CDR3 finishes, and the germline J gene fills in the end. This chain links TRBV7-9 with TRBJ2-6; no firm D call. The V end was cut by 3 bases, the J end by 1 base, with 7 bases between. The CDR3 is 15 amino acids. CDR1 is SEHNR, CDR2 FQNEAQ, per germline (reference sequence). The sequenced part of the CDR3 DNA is TGTGCCAGCAGCTTCGTCGGTTCTGGGGCCAACGTC. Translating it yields CASSFVGSGANV. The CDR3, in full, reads CASSFVGSGANVLTF.

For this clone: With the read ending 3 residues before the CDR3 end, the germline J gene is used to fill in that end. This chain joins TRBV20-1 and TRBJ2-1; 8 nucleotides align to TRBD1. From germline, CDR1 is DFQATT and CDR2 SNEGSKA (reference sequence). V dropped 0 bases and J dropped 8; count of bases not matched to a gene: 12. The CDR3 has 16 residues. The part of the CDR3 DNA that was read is TGCAGTGCTAGAGATCCACAGGGGGAATTCCGCGATGAG. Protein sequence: CSARDPQGEFRDE. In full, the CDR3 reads CSARDPQGEFRDEQFF.

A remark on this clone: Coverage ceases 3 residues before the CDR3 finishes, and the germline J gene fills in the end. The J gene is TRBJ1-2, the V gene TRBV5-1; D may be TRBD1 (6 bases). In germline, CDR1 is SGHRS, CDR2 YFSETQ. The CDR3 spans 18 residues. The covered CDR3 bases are TGCGCCAGCAAGGATGATCTAGCGGGGGCCCTGAGCACAGATACC. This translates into CASKDDLAGALSTDT. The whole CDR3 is CASKDDLAGALSTDTYTF.

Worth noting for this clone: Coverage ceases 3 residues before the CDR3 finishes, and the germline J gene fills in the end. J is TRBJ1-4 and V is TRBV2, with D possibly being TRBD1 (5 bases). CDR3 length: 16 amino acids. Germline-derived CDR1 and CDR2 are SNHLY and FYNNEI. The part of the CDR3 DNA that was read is TGTGCCAGCACGCCCAGCCAGAGCTCTGGGGCCAACGTA. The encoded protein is CASTPSQSSGANV. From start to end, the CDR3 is CASTPSQSSGANVLFF. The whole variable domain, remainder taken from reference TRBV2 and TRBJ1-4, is EPEVTQTPSHQVTQMGQEVILRCVPISNHLYFYWYRQILGQKVEFLVSFYNNEISEKSEIFDDQFSVERPDGSNFTLKIRSTKLEDSAMYFCASTPSQSSGANVLFFGSGTQLSVL.

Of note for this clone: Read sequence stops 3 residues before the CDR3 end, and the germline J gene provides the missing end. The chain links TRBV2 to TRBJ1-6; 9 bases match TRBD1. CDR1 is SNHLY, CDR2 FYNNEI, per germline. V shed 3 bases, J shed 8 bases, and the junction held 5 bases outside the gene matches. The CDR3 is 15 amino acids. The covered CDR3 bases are TGTGCCAGCAGTGAGGCCCGGGACAGGGATTCACCC. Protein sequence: CASSEARDRDSP. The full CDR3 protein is CASSEARDRDSPLHF.

The CDR3 DNA, read in part, is TGCAGTGCTAGAGGACAGGGCGGCTATGGC. It is translated as CSARGQGGYG. The full-length CDR3 reads as CSARGQGGYGYTF. This chain connects TRBV20-1 to TRBJ1-2; 7 bases line up with TRBD1. The read halts 3 residues ahead of the CDR3 end, with the missing end drawn from the germline J gene. The V gene end was trimmed by 1 base and the J gene end by 4 bases; junction bases not matched to a gene: 3. The germline V gene has CDR1 DFQATT and CDR2 SNEGSKA (reference sequence). The length of the CDR3 is 13 residues.

The CDR3 sequence: CAIREAGANTEAFF. CDR3 DNA (partial): TGTGCCATCAGGGAAGCAGGGGCGAACACTGAA. The chain links TRBV10-3 to TRBJ1-1; D may be TRBD1 (6 bases). The read comes to an end 3 residues before the CDR3 does, leaving the germline J gene to fill in the end. CDR3 size: 14 residues. Per the germline V gene, CDR1 is ENHRY and CDR2 is SYGVKD. Trimming took off 6 bases at V and 1 base at J, with 12 bases between the two ends.

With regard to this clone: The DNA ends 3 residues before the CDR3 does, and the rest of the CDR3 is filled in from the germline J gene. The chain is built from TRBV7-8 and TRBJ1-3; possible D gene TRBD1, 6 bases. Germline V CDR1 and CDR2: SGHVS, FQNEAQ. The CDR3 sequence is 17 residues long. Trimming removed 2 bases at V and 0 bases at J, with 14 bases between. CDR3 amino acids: CASSLRQVDLSGNTIYF. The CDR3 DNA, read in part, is TGTGCCAGCAGCTTACGACAGGTGGACCTCTCTGGAAACACC. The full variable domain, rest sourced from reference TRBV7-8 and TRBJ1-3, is GAGVSQSPRYKVAKRGQDVALRCDPISGHVSLFWYQQALGQGPEFLTYFQNEAQLDKSGLPSDRFFAERPEGSVSTLKIQRTQQEDSAVYLCASSLRQVDLSGNTIYFGEGSWLTVV.

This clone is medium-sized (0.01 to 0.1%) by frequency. The CDR3 DNA, read in part, is TGTGCCAGCAGCCACCCGGACTCTAACACCGGGGAG. Residues: CASSHPDSNTGE. The CDR3 reads in full as CASSHPDSNTGELFF. The chain couples TRBV7-3 to TRBJ2-2, with D possibly matching TRBD2 (5 bases). The read halts 3 residues ahead of the CDR3 end, with the missing end drawn from the germline J gene. The V gene lost 5 bases and the J gene lost 2 bases, with 12 bases spanning the gap. The CDR3 consists of 15 residues. Germline V gene sequence: CDR1 SGHTA, CDR2 FQGTGA.

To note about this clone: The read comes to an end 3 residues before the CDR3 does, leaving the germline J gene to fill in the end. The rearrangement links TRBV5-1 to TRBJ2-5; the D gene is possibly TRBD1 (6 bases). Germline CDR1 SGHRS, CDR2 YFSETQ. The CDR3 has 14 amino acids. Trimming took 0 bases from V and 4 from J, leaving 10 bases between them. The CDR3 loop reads CASSLEAGVETQYF. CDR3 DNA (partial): TGCGCCAGCAGCTTGGAGGCAGGGGTAGAGACC.

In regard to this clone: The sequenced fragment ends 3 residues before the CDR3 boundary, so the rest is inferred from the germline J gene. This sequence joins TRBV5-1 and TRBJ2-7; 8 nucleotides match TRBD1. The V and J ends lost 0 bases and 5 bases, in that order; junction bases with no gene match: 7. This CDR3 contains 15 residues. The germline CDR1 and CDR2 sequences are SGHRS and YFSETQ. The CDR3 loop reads CASSLVQGARNEQYF. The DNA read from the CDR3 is TGCGCCAGCAGCTTGGTCCAGGGGGCGCGGAACGAG.

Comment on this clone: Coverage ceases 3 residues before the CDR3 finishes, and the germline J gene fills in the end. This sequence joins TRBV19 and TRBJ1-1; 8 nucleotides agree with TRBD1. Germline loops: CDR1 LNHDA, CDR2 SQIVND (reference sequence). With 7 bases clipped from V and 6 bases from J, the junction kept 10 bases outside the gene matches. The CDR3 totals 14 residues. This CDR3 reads CASTRTGILSEAFF. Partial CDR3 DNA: TGTGCCAGTACCCGGACAGGGATCTTATCTGAA. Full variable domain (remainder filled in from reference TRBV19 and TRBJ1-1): DGGITQSPKYLFRKEGQNVTLSCEQNLNHDAMYWYRQDPGQGLRLIYYSQIVNDFQKGDIAEGYSVSREKKESFPLTVTSAQKNPTAFYLCASTRTGILSEAFFGQGTRLTVV.

CDR3 amino acids: CASSTGQGYEAFF. Partial CDR3 DNA: TGTGCCAGCAGCACTGGACAGGGGTATGAA. This sequence joins TRBV7-3 and TRBJ1-1, with 9 nucleotides matching TRBD1. From the germline J gene comes the end of the CDR3, since the read stops 3 residues before it. J was trimmed by 7 bases and V by 5 bases; bases with no gene match: 5. This CDR3 contains 13 residues. Germline V CDR1 and CDR2: SGHTA, FQGTGA.

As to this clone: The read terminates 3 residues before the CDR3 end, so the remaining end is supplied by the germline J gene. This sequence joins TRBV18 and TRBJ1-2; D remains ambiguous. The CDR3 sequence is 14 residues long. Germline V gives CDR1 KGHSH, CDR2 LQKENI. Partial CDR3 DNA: TGTGCCAGCTCACCTTCTAGAATCCCCATCGAC. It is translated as CASSPSRIPID. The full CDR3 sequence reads CASSPSRIPIDYTF.

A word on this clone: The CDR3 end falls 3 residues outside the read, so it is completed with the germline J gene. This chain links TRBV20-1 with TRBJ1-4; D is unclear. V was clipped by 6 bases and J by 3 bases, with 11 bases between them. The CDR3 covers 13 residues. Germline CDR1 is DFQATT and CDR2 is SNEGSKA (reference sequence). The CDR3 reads CSAEEGANEKLFF. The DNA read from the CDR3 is TGCAGTGCCGAAGAGGGTGCTAATGAAAAA.

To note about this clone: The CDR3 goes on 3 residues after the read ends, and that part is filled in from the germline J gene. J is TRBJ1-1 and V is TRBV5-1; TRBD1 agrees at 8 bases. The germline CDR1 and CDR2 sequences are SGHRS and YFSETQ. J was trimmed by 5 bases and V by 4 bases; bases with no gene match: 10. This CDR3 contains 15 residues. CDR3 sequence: CASSPNGQGGTEAFF. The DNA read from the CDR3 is TGCGCCAGCAGCCCTAACGGACAGGGCGGAACTGAA.

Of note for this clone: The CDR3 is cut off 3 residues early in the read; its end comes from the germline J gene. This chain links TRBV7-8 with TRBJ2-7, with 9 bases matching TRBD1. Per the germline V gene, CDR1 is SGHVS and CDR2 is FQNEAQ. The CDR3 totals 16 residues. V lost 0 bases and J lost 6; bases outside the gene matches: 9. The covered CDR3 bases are TGTGCCAGCAGCTTAGCTACAGGGGGCCGGCGCGGCGAG. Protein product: CASSLATGGRRGE. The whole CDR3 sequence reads CASSLATGGRRGEQYF.

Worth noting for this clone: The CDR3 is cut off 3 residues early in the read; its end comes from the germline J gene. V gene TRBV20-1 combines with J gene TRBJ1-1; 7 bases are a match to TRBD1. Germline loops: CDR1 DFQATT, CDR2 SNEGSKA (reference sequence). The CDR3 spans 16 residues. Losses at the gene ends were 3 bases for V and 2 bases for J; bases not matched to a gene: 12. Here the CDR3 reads CSASDHLGTVNTEAFF. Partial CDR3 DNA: TGCAGTGCTAGCGATCATCTTGGGACAGTCAACACTGAA.